This T cell receptor beta chain was identified in a study of cytomegalovirus exposure and HLA in healthy donors. The CDR3 has 16 residues. Germline V gives CDR1 LGHNA, CDR2 YSLEER. The J segment lost 0 bases and the V segment lost 2 bases, leaving 4 bases of the junction unmatched. Study observations and caveats: It was reported that TCR beta sequences correctly inferred the HLA-A and HLA-B alleles for most subjects.

The PCR employed 60 Vbeta primers together with 13 Jbeta primers. The data were produced by immunoSEQ multiplex PCR, yet TCRdb's version contains in-frame clones alone and is incomplete. The table shows 70,000 to 80,000 clones, with 82% occurring only once. Points on this clone: Its antigen is currently unknown.

Specimen: PBMCs. The rearrangement links TRBV4-3 to TRBJ1-3, with 7 positions matching TRBD1. This receptor was identified in a man in his late teens or twenties in good health and CMV-seronegative. CDR3 amino acids: CASSQNHRGSGNTIYF. The CDR3 DNA reads TGCGCCAGCAGCCAAAATCACAGGGGCTCTGGAAACACCATATATTTT.